One sample yielded the 25 T cell receptor gamma chains listed below, sequenced in a study of γδ T cells in repeated Plasmodium falciparum infection. Vgamma9/Vdelta2+ and Vdelta2-negative gammadelta T cells were flow-sorted from PBMC for bulk sequencing. TCRdb fed the multiplex PCR reads into CATT to redo clone calling. The sample holds more than 20,000 gamma-chain clones, approximately 2.9% seen once. Sequenced sample: gamma-delta T cells from blood. The receptors were gathered from a pool of human donors (malaria-infected and uninfected, not separated).

This clone was seen repeatedly, ten times or more. The chain is built from TRGV4 and TRGJ1 or TRGJ2. Losses at the gene ends were 6 bases for V and 1 base for J; bases not matched to a gene: 9. The V gene's germline CDR1 is EGSTGY and CDR2 YDSYTSSV. This CDR3 is built from 14 residues. The CDR3 DNA reads TGTGCCACCTGGTTTCGGCTCAATTATTATAAGAAACTCTTT. It is translated as CATWFRLNYYKKLF.

To note about this clone: TCRdb has a much larger clone's protein, which differs at residue 4 from the translation of this DNA, likely because of a read error; what is shown is the protein translated from the DNA. The chain employs TRGV9 and TRGJ1 or TRGJ2. Matching the DNA to germline supplied the J gene, which TCRdb does not give. There are 15 residues in the CDR3. Germline V gene lookup returns CDR1 GITISATS and CDR2 ISYDGTV (reference sequence). The CDR3 loop is CALREVPENYYKKLF. The CDR3 DNA is TGTGCCTTGCGGGAGGTGCCCGAGAATTATTATAAGAAACTCTTT.

In its sample, this clone was seen a few times. Only one base separates this from a far larger clonotype, so it likely reflects a read error. The same CDR3 can be traced to other DNA sequences in this sample. The chain uses TRGV9 and TRGJ1 or TRGJ2. TCRdb lists no J gene, so it was determined here by aligning the DNA to germline. CDR1 GITISATS and CDR2 ISYDGTV come from the germline V gene (reference sequence). CDR3 size: 14 residues. The CDR3 protein is CALWEVHLDYKKLF. DNA for the CDR3: TGTGCCCTGTGGGAGGTGCATCTTGATTATAAGAAACTCTTT.

To note about this clone: TCRdb has a much larger clone's protein, which differs at residue 10 from the translation of this DNA, likely because of a read error; what is shown is the protein translated from the DNA. The V gene is TRGV3, the J gene TRGJ1 or TRGJ2. The J gene is not listed in TCRdb, so it was assigned here from a DNA match to germline. CDR3 length: 14 amino acids. CDR1 is VTNTFY and CDR2 is YDVSTARD in the germline V gene (reference sequence). CDR3 sequence (DNA): TGTGCCACCTGGGTCCCCCGGATTTATTGTAAGAAACTCTTT. It yields the protein CATWVPRIYCKKLF.

Many counts were recorded for this clone. The chain is built from TRGV9 and TRGJ1 or TRGJ2. Germline-derived CDR1 and CDR2 are GITISATS and ISYDGTV (reference sequence). The CDR3 sequence is 16 residues long. J lost 3 bases, V lost 0 bases, and 11 bases had no gene match. CDR3 sequence reads: CALWEVIKLGYYKKLF. DNA for the CDR3: TGTGCCTTGTGGGAGGTGATAAAATTGGGTTATTATAAGAAACTCTTT.

Note on this clone: This DNA's translation differs at residue 5 from TCRdb's protein, which comes from a much larger clone; a read error is likely, and the protein shown is translated from the DNA. The CDR3 region has the DNA TGTGCCTTGTGGGTGGCGTACCGAAATTATTATAAGAAACTCTTT. Protein sequence: CALWVAYRNYYKKLF. The gene calls are TRGV9 and TRGJ1 or TRGJ2. The J gene comes from matching the DNA to germline here; TCRdb lacks it. Germline trimming cut 5 bases from V and 1 base from J; bases unmatched to any gene: 11. This CDR3 comprises 15 residues. CDR1 is GITISATS and CDR2 is ISYDGTV in the germline V gene (reference sequence).

Note on this clone: The protein given by TCRdb reflects a much larger clone and differs at residue 10 from this DNA's translation, likely from a read error; the protein shown is the DNA's translation. CDR3 residues: CALWEVPGIGKLF. The CDR3 DNA reads as TGTGCCTTGTGGGAGGTGCCCGGGATTGGGAAACTCTTT. The chain combines TRGV9 with TRGJ1 or TRGJ2. TCRdb offers no J gene call, so here the DNA was matched to germline to obtain one. The junction had 11 bases not matched to a gene; V was cut back by 0 bases and J by 12 bases. CDR3 size: 13 residues. Germline V gives CDR1 GITISATS, CDR2 ISYDGTV (reference sequence).

This clone has more than one count but fewer than ten. No J gene was assigned, while the V gene was called as TRGV9. The CDR3 consists of 23 residues. Germline V gene data show CDR1 as GITISATS and CDR2 as ISYDGTV (reference sequence). The CDR3 DNA sequence: TGTGCCTTGTGGGAGGTGAAAGAGTTGGGCAAAAAAATCAAGGTATCTGGTCCCGGAACAAAGCTTTTC. The encoded protein is CALWEVKELGKKIKVSGPGTKLF.

At least ten counts were recorded for this clone. A read error likely explains why the TCRdb protein, taken from a much larger clone, differs from this DNA's translation at residue 9; the protein shown is translated from the DNA. This rearrangement joins TRGV9 to TRGJP. The germline CDR1 and CDR2 sequences are GITISATS and ISYDGTV (reference sequence). The CDR3 length is 15 residues. CDR3 sequence (DNA): TGTGCCTTGTGGGAGGTTGAGTTGGACAAAAAAATCAAGGTATTT. As protein: CALWEVELDKKIKVF.

This clone appeared many times. The protein TCRdb gives is from a much larger clone and does not agree with this DNA's translation at residue 13, likely a read error; the protein shown here comes from the DNA. The chain employs TRGV9 and TRGJP. In germline, CDR1 is GITISATS, CDR2 ISYDGTV (reference sequence). The length of the CDR3 is 15 residues. CDR3 residues: CALWDQELGKKIEVF. The CDR3 DNA is TGTGCCTTGTGGGACCAAGAGTTGGGCAAAAAAATCGAGGTATTT.

In this sample, this clone turned up many times. Translating this DNA gives a protein that differs at residue 7 from the TCRdb one, which belongs to a much larger clone; a read error is likely, and the protein shown is this translation. V usage is TRGV9 and J usage is TRGJ1 or TRGJ2. CDR1 is GITISATS, CDR2 ISYDGTV, per germline (reference sequence). V trimming: 4 bases; J trimming: 12 bases; junction bases outside the gene matches: 6. The CDR3 has 10 residues. The CDR3 DNA reads TGTGCCTTGTGGGAAAACAGGAAACTCTTT. Residues: CALWENRKLF.

Note on this clone: A far larger clone differs by one base, so this is likely a read error. Other DNA sequences in this sample translate to the same CDR3. The chain links TRGV9 to TRGJP1. Per the germline V gene, CDR1 is GITISATS and CDR2 is ISYDGTV (reference sequence). This CDR3 region has 19 residues. V lost 0 bases and J lost 0; bases outside the gene matches: 13. This CDR3 reads CALWEVLDGDDTTGWFKIF. In nucleotides, the CDR3 is TGTGCCTTGTGGGAGGTGCTGGATGGAGATGATACCACTGGTTGGTTCAAGATATTT.

This clone was seen at least ten times. V is TRGV2 and J is TRGJP2. J gave up 2 bases and V 0 bases, and 6 bases lay outside the gene matches. CDR1 EGSNGY and CDR2 YDSYNSKV come from the germline V gene. This CDR3 has 16 amino acids. CDR3 sequence: CATWDGPESSDWIKTF. The CDR3 nucleotides read TGTGCCACCTGGGACGGGCCGGAGAGTAGTGATTGGATCAAGACGTTT.

This clone came up many times. The amino acid sequence in TCRdb belongs to a much larger clone and departs from this DNA's translation at residue 6, likely a sequencing read error; the sequence shown is translated from the DNA. This chain links TRGV9 with TRGJ1 or TRGJ2. Per germline, CDR1 GITISATS and CDR2 ISYDGTV (reference sequence). Trimming took 2 bases from V and 13 from J; bases not matched to a gene: 8. The CDR3 runs 11 residues. The CDR3 coding sequence is TGTGCCTTGTGGGAGGCGGGGGTAAAACTCTTT. Its translation is CALWEAGVKLF.

This clone was counted only a few times. Only one base separates this from a far larger clonotype, so it likely reflects a read error. The same CDR3 can be traced to other DNA sequences in this sample. CDR3 DNA sequence: TGTGCCACCTGGGATGGGCTCAGGAGTTATAAGAAGCTCTTT. It encodes CATWDGLRSYKKLF. There is no J gene call, but TRGV4 is given as the V gene. This CDR3 has 14 residues. From germline, CDR1 is EGSTGY and CDR2 YDSYTSSV.

A note on this clone: This likely came from a read error, as a far larger clone is one base away. The DNA is omitted, as the CDR3 cannot be located on it reliably, and the CDR3 follows TCRdb's listing. Other DNA sequences in the same sample also yield this CDR3. V gene TRGV5 was called; the J gene was not. The CDR3 adds up to 32 amino acids, both ends counted. Germline CDR1 VINAFY, CDR2 YDVSNSKD. The CDR3 sequence is CATWDRLGIIRNSLAVEQHLLSQVSIGRIQHF.

Comments on this clone: A far larger clone is off by one base, so a read error is likely. The sample contains more than one DNA sequence encoding this CDR3. The J gene is TRGJ1 or TRGJ2, the V gene TRGV4. The J gene, left out of TCRdb, was set here by checking the DNA against germline. V lost 1 base to trimming and J lost 12 bases; unmatched junction nucleotides: 12. The germline gives CDR1 EGSTGY, CDR2 YDSYTSSV. CDR3 length: 13 residues. The CDR3 nucleotides are TGTGCCACCTGGGATGGACAAAGGGGTTGGAAACTCTTT. It is translated as CATWDGQRGWKLF.

This clone was found many times. TCRdb assigns this DNA the protein of a much larger clone, which departs from its translation at residue 3; this likely reflects a read error, and the protein shown comes from translating the DNA. The chain uses TRGV4 and TRGJ1 or TRGJ2. Matching the DNA to germline supplied the J gene, which TCRdb does not give. Germline lookup yields CDR1 EGSTGY and CDR2 YDSYTSSV. This CDR3 region has 14 residues. CDR3 DNA sequence: TGTGCCGCCTGGGACCTGACGGGTTATTATAAGAAACTCTTT. Encoded protein: CAAWDLTGYYKKLF.

This clone showed up just a few times. The protein TCRdb gives is from a much larger clone and does not agree with this DNA's translation at residue 5, likely a read error; the protein shown here comes from the DNA. The V gene was identified as TRGV3, while no J gene was called. Germline V gives CDR1 VTNTFY, CDR2 YDVSTARD (reference sequence). The CDR3 runs to 13 residues. The chain's CDR3 is CATWGRHDTITLF. The CDR3 nucleotides read TGTGCCACCTGGGGCAGGCATGATACAATTACCCTCTTT.

A note on this clone: TCRdb's protein for this DNA is that of a much larger clone and differs from the translation at residue 15, likely a read error; the protein shown is the DNA translation. Other DNA sequences in the same sample also yield this CDR3. No J gene was named, though the V gene is TRGV9. The CDR3 runs 17 residues. Germline-derived CDR1 and CDR2 are GITISATS and ISYDGTV (reference sequence). This CDR3 is CALWEAIQELGKKIRVF. CDR3 sequence (DNA): TGTGCCTTGTGGGAGGCTATACAAGAGTTGGGCAAAAAAATCAGGGTATTT.

Regarding this clone: A read error is possible here, since a much larger clone lies one base away. No DNA is shown, since the ends of the CDR3 on it are uncertain; the CDR3 is the one TCRdb lists. The V gene is TRGV3; the J gene was not called. In germline, CDR1 is VTNTFY, CDR2 YDVSTARD (reference sequence). The CDR3 length is 31 residues, termini included. CDR3 sequence reads: CATCLAGDLRNSLAVEQHWLSQVSIGRIQHF.

As for this clone: A far larger clone differs by one base, so this is likely a read error. The identical CDR3 is also encoded by other nucleotide sequences in the sample. V gene assignment gives TRGV2, but the J gene was left uncalled. This CDR3 has 14 amino acids. Germline CDR1 is EGSNGY and CDR2 is YDSYNSKV. The CDR3 reads CATWDGRLGYKKLF. The DNA for the CDR3 is TGTGCCACCTGGGACGGACGCCTTGGTTATAAGAAACTCTTC.

To note about this clone: A read error likely explains why the TCRdb protein, taken from a much larger clone, differs from this DNA's translation at residue 8; the protein shown is translated from the DNA. The rearrangement uses TRGV5 and TRGJ1 or TRGJ2. TCRdb offers no J gene call, so here the DNA was matched to germline to obtain one. The V gene's germline CDR1 is VINAFY and CDR2 YDVSNSKD. The V gene end was trimmed by 0 bases and the J gene end by 4 bases; junction bases not matched to a gene: 6. CDR3 length: 14 amino acids. The CDR3 sequence: CATWDRRVYYKKLF. The CDR3 DNA is TGTGCCACCTGGGACAGGAGGGTCTATTATAAGAAACTCTTT.

This clone was found many times. A far larger clone is one base from this, pointing to a likely read error. The sample has other DNA sequences that encode this CDR3 too. V gene TRGV9 combines with J gene TRGJ1 or TRGJ2. TCRdb carries no J gene annotation; the J gene was assigned here by matching the DNA with germline. Per the germline V gene, CDR1 is GITISATS and CDR2 is ISYDGTV (reference sequence). The length of the CDR3 is 10 residues. The CDR3 DNA sequence: TGTGCCCTGTGGGAAAACAAGAAACTCTTT. Amino acid sequence: CALWENKKLF.

At least ten counts were recorded for this clone. The TCRdb record carries a much larger clone's protein, which differs from this DNA's translation at residue 3; a read error is the likely cause, and the protein listed here is the DNA translation. The genes are TRGV9 and TRGJ1 or TRGJ2. V trimming: 11 bases; J trimming: 11 bases; junction bases outside the gene matches: 15. CDR1 is GITISATS, CDR2 ISYDGTV, per germline (reference sequence). This CDR3 contains 11 residues. CDR3 sequence reads: CASSQGVEKLF. CDR3 nucleotide sequence: TGTGCCTCGTCCCAAGGGGTGGAGAAACTCTTT.